These T cell receptor beta chains were read from a single sample in a study of shared clonotypes between healthy human individuals. Here immunoSEQ multiplex PCR was the method, and the copy in TCRdb shows in-frame clones only, minus some. Altogether about 1.1 million clones are present, around 78% being singletons, with the ten largest covering 0.5% to 0.6%. Sequencing input: memory CD4+ T cells from PBMCs. All receptors derive from a young man in good health. Some clones in this sample may be carry-over from other donors' samples. CDR3s include the opening cysteine and the closing phenylalanine or tryptophan. The D gene is left open where the match is weak. Clone size is not always given. Where it is, it says once, few, many or a class for expanded clones.

clone_size	v_call	j_call	d_call	cdr3_nt	cdr3_aa
-	TRBV7-8	TRBJ2-1	-	TGTGCCAGCAGCCCGATAGGGCGTGAGCAGTTCTTC	CASSPIGREQFF
-	TRBV6-4	TRBJ2-2	TRBD1	TGTGCCAGCAGGCCCACAGGGGAGTTCACCGGGGAGCTGTTTTTT	CASRPTGEFTGELFF
-	TRBV5-4	TRBJ2-7	-	TGTGCCAGCAGCTTAGAACCACAAGCCACTTCCTACGAGCAGTACTTC	CASSLEPQATSYEQYF
many	TRBV1	TRBJ1-1	-	TGCACCAGCAGCAAAGAACAGGGGGCGGTTACTGAAGCTTTCTTT	CTSSKEQGAVTEAFF
-	TRBV9	TRBJ2-3	-	TGTGCCAGCAGCCCCATTCGAGGACTCAGCACAGATACGCAGTATTTT	CASSPIRGLSTDTQYF
-	TRBV13	TRBJ1-4	-	TGTGCCAGCAGCTTAGGCCTCCGGCGGGTTTGGGAAAAACTGTTTTTT	CASSLGLRRVWEKLFF
few	TRBV5-4	TRBJ1-1	-	TGTGCCAGCAGCTTGGCCGGGGCCCGAGACACTGAAGCTTTCTTT	CASSLAGARDTEAFF
-	TRBV9	TRBJ2-2	TRBD2	TGTGCCAGCAGCGTAGACGGGACTAGGGCGAACACCGGGGAGCTGTTTTTT	CASSVDGTRANTGELFF
-	TRBV7-9	TRBJ1-5	-	TGTGCCAGCAGCTTTAATACGGCGCAGCCCCAGCATTTT	CASSFNTAQPQHF
-	TRBV7-2	TRBJ2-7	TRBD2	TGTGCCAGCAGCTCGGGACTAGCGGGAGTCGAGCAGTACTTC	CASSSGLAGVEQYF
few	TRBV11-2	TRBJ1-1	-	TGTGCCAGCAGCTTAGAAGTACGTAACACTGAAGCTTTCTTT	CASSLEVRNTEAFF
-	TRBV5-6	TRBJ1-1	TRBD1	TGTGCCAGCAGCAGAGGACAGGGGTGGACTGAAGCTTTCTTT	CASSRGQGWTEAFF
once	TRBV14	TRBJ2-5	-	TGTGCCAGCAGCCCCAGGCTCCTAGCAGGGGAGACCCAGTACTTC	CASSPRLLAGETQYF
once	TRBV28	TRBJ1-5	TRBD1	TGTGCCAGCAGCCGCCGGGACAGGGGACCTTACAGCAATCAGCCCCAGCATTTT	CASSRRDRGPYSNQPQHF
once	TRBV28	TRBJ2-6	-	TGTGCCAGCAGTTGGGGGTATTCCGGGGCCAACGTCCTGACTTTC	CASSWGYSGANVLTF
-	TRBV5-4	TRBJ1-3	-	TGTGCCAGCAGCTTTAAGACGGACTTCTCTGGAAACACCATATATTTT	CASSFKTDFSGNTIYF
-	TRBV28	TRBJ2-3	-	TGTGCCAGCAGTCTTATGGAGGGTACGCAGTATTTT	CASSLMEGTQYF
-	TRBV5-1	TRBJ2-1	TRBD2	TGCGCCAGCAGCTTGGGGACTAGCAACAATGAGCAGTTCTTC	CASSLGTSNNEQFF
-	TRBV20-1	TRBJ2-1	-	TGCAGTTTAATCTACAATGAGCAGTTCTTC	CSLIYNEQFF
-	TRBV25-1	TRBJ2-1	-	TGTGCCAGCAGCCTGGGGGGCCGCAATGAGCAGTTCTTC	CASSLGGRNEQFF
-	TRBV5-1	TRBJ2-3	-	TGCGCCAGCAGGGGTTGGGGCCCAGATGCGCAGTATTTT	CASRGWGPDAQYF
-	TRBV5-1	TRBJ2-7	-	TGCGCCAGCAGCTTGGCCCCAGGACAGCTTCTAGAGCAGTACTTC	CASSLAPGQLLEQYF
-	TRBV19	TRBJ1-5	-	TGTGCCAGTAGTTACCAGGGCAATCAGCCCCAGCATTTT	CASSYQGNQPQHF
few	TRBV2	TRBJ1-1	TRBD1	TGTGCCAGCAGTGACGAGGGGGCGGACACTGAAGCTTTCTTT	CASSDEGADTEAFF
-	TRBV19	TRBJ2-7	TRBD2	TGTGCCAGTAGTATCCGGGAGGCGGTCGAGCAGTACTTC	CASSIREAVEQYF
-	TRBV9	TRBJ1-2	-	TGTGCCAGCAGCGTAGTACCGGCACCGCCTTATGAGGGGGGCTACACCTTC	CASSVVPAPPYEGGYTF
-	TRBV10-3	TRBJ2-1	-	TGTGCCATCAGTGATAGGAGCGGCTTCGAGAATGAGCAGTTCTTC	CAISDRSGFENEQFF
-	TRBV6-1	TRBJ2-2	-	TGTGCCAGCAGCGTAGGGCACACCGGGGAGCTGTTTTTT	CASSVGHTGELFF
-	TRBV29-1	TRBJ2-7	TRBD1	TGCAGCGTTTTGGGACAGGGGGCATGGGAGCAGTACTTC	CSVLGQGAWEQYF
-	TRBV29-1	TRBJ2-5	-	TGCAGCGGGTCACAGGGCGGAGAGACCCAGTACTTC	CSGSQGGETQYF
-	TRBV28	TRBJ2-1	TRBD2	TGTGCCAGCAGCTCCCTACTAGCGAACTCCTACAATGAGCAGTTCTTC	CASSSLLANSYNEQFF
-	TRBV5-1	TRBJ2-2	-	TGCGCCAGCAGCTTGGACCACAACACCGGGGAGCTGTTTTTT	CASSLDHNTGELFF
once	TRBV12-5	TRBJ2-5	-	TGTGCTAGTGGTTTGGTACTTGGGGGGACCCAGTACTTC	CASGLVLGGTQYF
-	TRBV6-5	TRBJ1-1	-	TGTGCCAGCAGTTACTCTCCTATCATGAACACTGAAGCTTTCTTT	CASSYSPIMNTEAFF
-	TRBV6-1	TRBJ2-1	TRBD2	TGTGCCACCGAACTAGCGGGATTGGGAAATGAGCAGTTCTTC	CATELAGLGNEQFF
many	TRBV5-6	TRBJ1-5	TRBD1	TGTGCCAGCAGCCTGGCCCAGGGGGCGAATCAGCCCCAGCATTTT	CASSLAQGANQPQHF
-	TRBV7-9	TRBJ2-4	-	TGTGCCAGCAGCTCAACCAGCGGCAAAAACATTCAGTACTTC	CASSSTSGKNIQYF
-	TRBV28	TRBJ1-5	-	TGTGCCAGCAGTCCCCCGACGCGTGTTCAGCCCCAGCATTTT	CASSPPTRVQPQHF
-	TRBV10-3	TRBJ2-3	-	TGTGCCATCAGTGGCAAAGCGGGCCGGGCAGATACGCAGTATTTT	CAISGKAGRADTQYF
few	TRBV18	TRBJ2-7	TRBD2	TGTGCCAGCTCATCCGGGACTAGCGGGATCTACGAGCAGTACTTC	CASSSGTSGIYEQYF
few	TRBV19	TRBJ1-1	-	TGTGCCAGTAGTATCACAGGGAAGAACACTGAAGCTTTCTTT	CASSITGKNTEAFF
-	TRBV4-1	TRBJ2-1	TRBD1	TGCGCCAGCAGCCAGACGGGGACAGTCTACAATGAGCAGTTCTTC	CASSQTGTVYNEQFF
-	TRBV6-5	TRBJ2-7	-	TGTGCCAGCAGTTATAGGTGGGGACCCTACGAGCAGTACTTC	CASSYRWGPYEQYF
-	TRBV5-1	TRBJ2-3	-	TGCGCCAGCAGCTCTCCTAGCGGCACAGATACGCAGTATTTT	CASSSPSGTDTQYF
-	TRBV28	TRBJ1-4	TRBD1	TGTGCCAGCAGTGGGGTCCCTATGGGACAGGGGGGTGAAAAACTGTTTTTT	CASSGVPMGQGGEKLFF
-	TRBV13	TRBJ2-7	-	TGTGCCAGCAGCTTACTGGGGTCCTACGAGCAGTACTTC	CASSLLGSYEQYF
-	TRBV5-1	TRBJ1-3	-	TGCGCCAGCAGCTTGGGAGCGGTAACCTCTGGAAACACCATATATTTT	CASSLGAVTSGNTIYF
-	TRBV2	TRBJ2-3	-	TGTGCCAGCAGGTCCCTTTTGGCGGGCCTTAGCACAGATACGCAGTATTTT	CASRSLLAGLSTDTQYF
-	TRBV27	TRBJ2-7	-	TGTGCCAGCAGTGCCCTGGGAGGGGACAGCTCCTACGAGCAGTACTTC	CASSALGGDSSYEQYF
-	TRBV7-3	TRBJ1-2	-	TGTGCCAGCAGCTTACCACGGGGTGGCTACACCTTC	CASSLPRGGYTF
-	TRBV27	TRBJ2-1	TRBD2	TGTGCCAGCAGAACTCTAGCGGGAAGCCGAGGGGGTGAGCAGTTCTTC	CASRTLAGSRGGEQFF
few	TRBV5-8	TRBJ1-3	-	TGTGCCAGCAGCCCTCAAAGGACGGAAGGAAACACCATATATTTT	CASSPQRTEGNTIYF
-	TRBV18	TRBJ2-1	-	TGTGCCAGCTCATTACTCTCCAATGAGCAGTTCTTC	CASSLLSNEQFF
-	TRBV5-4	TRBJ1-2	TRBD1	TGTGCCAGCAGCCCCATGGACAGGTCGCATGGCTACACCTTC	CASSPMDRSHGYTF
-	TRBV29-1	TRBJ2-6	TRBD1	TGCAGCGTGACCTGGACAGGGAAATCTGGGGCCAACGTCCTGACTTTC	CSVTWTGKSGANVLTF
-	TRBV5-1	TRBJ2-7	-	TGCGCCAGCAGAGAGGGGCAGGGTGGGGAGCAGTACTTC	CASREGQGGEQYF
-	TRBV9	TRBJ1-3	-	TGTGCCAGCAGCCTTAGAGGGGACGGAACTGGAAACACCATATATTTT	CASSLRGDGTGNTIYF
-	TRBV29-1	TRBJ2-1	TRBD2	TGCAGCGTCGAAAGGCCTAGCGGGAGTTACAATGAGCAGTTCTTC	CSVERPSGSYNEQFF
-	TRBV30	TRBJ2-1	TRBD2	TGTGCCTGGACTAACGGACTAGCGGGAAGCGAGCAGTTCTTC	CAWTNGLAGSEQFF